The clone carrying this T cell receptor (beta chain) was seen once. The source of the sample is a study of technical replicates of blood from a few donors. Sequenced by immunoSEQ multiplex PCR; TCRdb stores in-frame clones only, minus some. The table includes 70,000 to 85,000 clones, around 97% detected once. The sequenced sample consisted of T cells isolated from PBMCs. The receptor's source is a human donor in good health.

CDR3 coding DNA: TGTGCCAGCAGCTTAGCAGTTTCGGGGAGCGAGCAGTACTTC. Amino acid sequence: CASSLAVSGSEQYF. The genes are TRBV7-6 and TRBJ2-7, with a possible D match to TRBD2 (5 bases). Germline V gene data show CDR1 as SGHVS and CDR2 as FNYEAQ. Between the trimmed V and J ends, which lost 0 bases and 6 bases, there was a span of 12 bases. This CDR3 is 14 amino acids long. The full variable domain, with the rest looked up from reference TRBV7-6 and TRBJ2-7, is GAGVSQSPRYKVTKRGQDVALRCDPISGHVSLYWYRQALGQGPEFLTYFNYEAQQDKSGLPNDRFSAERPEGSISTLTIQRTEQRDSAMYRCASSLAVSGSEQYFGPGTRLTVT.